Following are 19 T cell receptor beta chains from one sample sequenced in a study of blood T cell repertoires in COVID-19. Measured with immunoSEQ multiplex PCR; TCRdb has only the in-frame clones, and not every one. The repertoire consists of about 50,000 clones, with about four fifths occurring once and the leading ten covering about 10%. Sequencing was carried out using peripheral blood. The source of these receptors is a man in his sixties with acute or convalescent COVID-19.

This sequence joins TRBV6-5 and TRBJ1-6; the D is unclear. Germline V lookup: CDR1 MNHEY, CDR2 SVGAGI. This CDR3 region has 12 residues. Trimming pared 6 bases from V and 8 bases from J, leaving 8 bases between. CDR3 protein: CASRVSDSPLHF. The DNA of the CDR3 is TGTGCCAGCAGGGTTTCGGATTCACCCCTCCACTTT.

The rearrangement links TRBV9 to TRBJ2-1; perhaps TRBD1 as D (5 bases). Germline V gene sequence: CDR1 SGDLS, CDR2 YYNGEE. Deletions cut 0 bases from V and 6 bases from J, with 10 bases between. The length of the CDR3 is 14 residues. The CDR3 sequence is CASSVAGLVNEQFF. CDR3 nucleotides: TGTGCCAGCAGCGTAGCAGGGTTGGTCAATGAGCAGTTCTTC. The full variable domain, with the rest looked up from reference TRBV9 and TRBJ2-1, is DSGVTQTPKHLITATGQRVTLRCSPRSGDLSVYWYQQSLDQGLQFLIQYYNGEERAKGNILERFSAQQFPDLHSELNLSSLELGDSALYFCASSVAGLVNEQFFGPGTRLTVL.

CDR3 nucleotide sequence: TGTGCCACCAGTGCCACCGGGACAGGGGGCGGGGAGACCCAGTACTTC. The encoded protein is CATSATGTGGGETQYF. The chain employs TRBV24-1 and TRBJ2-5, with 12 bases matching TRBD1. CDR1 is KGHDR and CDR2 is SFDVKD in the germline V gene. The ends lost 5 bases at V and 5 bases at J; junction bases unmatched: 8. CDR3 size: 16 residues.

This clone was seen more than once but under ten times. V is TRBV5-5 and J is TRBJ2-3; 7 bases are shared with TRBD2. Germline V gene data show CDR1 as SGHKS and CDR2 as YYEKEE (reference sequence). The CDR3 length is 15 residues. V lost 1 base to trimming and J lost 5 bases; unmatched junction nucleotides: 7. The CDR3 DNA reads TGTGCCAGCAGCTTGAGGGGCAGGGAGGGAGATACGCAGTATTTT. Encoded protein: CASSLRGREGDTQYF.

The rearrangement links TRBV2 to TRBJ2-3; D is ambiguous. The CDR3 is made up of 15 amino acids. Trimming cost V 6 bases and J 2 bases, with 15 bases left between them. Germline values: CDR1 SNHLY, CDR2 FYNNEI. Here the CDR3 DNA reads TGTGCCAGCAGGATAAGTTTGGAGACCACAGATACGCAGTATTTT. Its translation is CASRISLETTDTQYF.

The rearrangement links TRBV18 to TRBJ2-3; D is perhaps TRBD2 (6 bases). Germline CDR1 and CDR2: KGHSH and LQKENI. The CDR3 length is 15 residues. V lost 3 bases, J lost 2 bases, and 12 bases lay in between. CDR3 nucleotide sequence: TGTGCCAGCTCACCGATGGGACTGAACACAGATACGCAGTATTTT. It yields the protein CASSPMGLNTDTQYF. The full variable domain, its missing parts supplied by reference TRBV18 and TRBJ2-3, is NAGVMQNPRHLVRRRGQEARLRCSPMKGHSHVYWYRQLPEEGLKFMVYLQKENIIDESGMPKERFSAEFPKEGPSILRIQQVVRGDSAAYFCASSPMGLNTDTQYFGPGTRLTVL.

V is TRBV18 and J is TRBJ2-3, with 9 bases identical to TRBD1. This CDR3 comprises 16 residues. Germline V CDR1 and CDR2: KGHSH, LQKENI. V lost 4 bases and J lost 0; bases outside the gene matches: 5. CDR3 sequence (DNA): TGTGCCAGCTCACTTCTGGACAGGGGAAGCACAGATACGCAGTATTTT. Translation: CASSLLDRGSTDTQYF.

The table lists this clone with a count of one. This sequence joins TRBV10-3 and TRBJ1-2; a weak D match, TRBD1 (6 bases). Germline assignment: CDR1 ENHRY and CDR2 SYGVKD. V was shortened by 6 bases and J by 8 bases, with 13 bases between the two germline ends. The CDR3 is made up of 12 amino acids. CDR3 protein: CAIRAGTQGYTF. DNA for the CDR3: TGTGCCATCAGAGCCGGGACACAGGGCTACACCTTC.

The chain is built from TRBV5-5 and TRBJ1-3; perhaps TRBD1 as D (6 bases). The CDR3 sequence is 17 residues long. V shed 0 bases and J shed 1 base, with 14 bases lying between them. Per germline, CDR1 SGHKS and CDR2 YYEKEE (reference sequence). The CDR3 bases are TGTGCCAGCAGCTTGGCAGGGGCAGGGGTGTCTGGAAACACCATATATTTT. It specifies CASSLAGAGVSGNTIYF.

This chain uses TRBV5-6 with TRBJ2-5; 8 nucleotides match TRBD2. CDR3 length: 14 residues. J was trimmed by 5 bases and V by 1 base; bases with no gene match: 4. Germline CDR1 SGHDT, CDR2 YYEEEE. The CDR3 here is CASSLRTSSETQYF. The DNA for the CDR3 is TGTGCCAGCAGCTTGAGGACTAGCAGTGAGACCCAGTACTTC.

This clone is medium-sized by share. The gene calls are TRBV4-3 and TRBJ2-5; D is perhaps TRBD2 (5 bases). The CDR3 extends over 14 amino acids. Per germline, CDR1 LGHNA and CDR2 YSLEER. V was pared by 0 bases and J by 4 bases, with 9 bases between. The DNA for the CDR3 is TGCGCCAGCAGCCAAGATCGAAGCGGAGAGACCCAGTACTTC. Amino acid sequence: CASSQDRSGETQYF.

The chain has TRBV7-2 and TRBJ1-3; weak D call: TRBD1 (6 bases). V lost 5 bases, J lost 2 bases, and 13 bases lay in between. The CDR3 runs to 15 residues. Germline V gives CDR1 SGHTA, CDR2 FQGNSA. This CDR3 is CASSPRTVTGNTIYF. CDR3 DNA: TGTGCCAGCAGCCCGCGGACAGTCACTGGAAACACCATATATTTT.

The chain recombines TRBV21-1 with TRBJ2-3; TRBD1 was called by the table and not checked on the DNA. TRBV21-1 is a recognized pseudogene. CDR3 length: 18 amino acids. The CDR3 loop reads CASSWLKGETSSTDTQYF. The CDR3 nucleotides are TGTGCCAGCAGCTGGCTGAAGGGGGAGACATCTAGCACAGATACGCAGTATTTT.

J is TRBJ2-3 and V is TRBV11-2; TRBD2 is a possible D gene (6 bases). V lost 5 bases and J 4 bases, leaving 16 bases between the germline ends. Per the germline V gene, CDR1 is SGHAT and CDR2 is FQNNGV. The length of the CDR3 is 15 residues. CDR3 bases: TGTGCCAGCAGCAGATGGGCGGGGAGCGCAGATACGCAGTATTTT. Translated, it gives CASSRWAGSADTQYF.

The rearrangement joins TRBV24-1 to TRBJ2-2, with 7 bases fitting TRBD2. CDR3 length: 15 residues. In germline, CDR1 is KGHDR, CDR2 SFDVKD. V shed 7 bases and J 0 bases; nucleotides not matched to a gene: 4. CDR3 amino acids: CATSRGVSNTGELFF. CDR3 nucleotide sequence: TGTGCCACCAGCCGGGGGGTGTCGAACACCGGGGAGCTGTTTTTT.

The chain employs TRBV24-1 and TRBJ2-1; TRBD1 aligns across 9 bases. CDR1 is KGHDR, CDR2 SFDVKD, per germline. CDR3 size: 16 residues. V lost 5 bases, J lost 2 bases, and 6 bases stayed unmatched. CDR3 residues: CATSALQGAAYNEQFF. In nucleotides, the CDR3 is TGTGCCACCAGTGCCTTACAGGGGGCGGCCTACAATGAGCAGTTCTTC.

This rearrangement joins TRBV19 to TRBJ2-7, with 10 bases fitting TRBD1. CDR3 length equals 14 residues. CDR1 is LNHDA, CDR2 SQIVND, per germline (reference sequence). The J segment lost 2 bases and the V segment lost 6 bases, leaving 4 bases of the junction unmatched. CDR3 sequence (DNA): TGTGCCAGTAGGTTAGGACAGGGGGCCTACGAGCAGTACTTC. Translated, it gives CASRLGQGAYEQYF.

The chain is built from TRBV7-2 and TRBJ1-2; 7 nucleotides line up with TRBD1. This CDR3 is 14 amino acids long. Germline V gene data show CDR1 as SGHTA and CDR2 as FQGNSA. J was trimmed by 8 bases and V by 2 bases; bases with no gene match: 8. CDR3 nucleotide sequence: TGTGCCAGCAGCTTATTAGGACAGGATAGCGGCTACACCTTC. It specifies CASSLLGQDSGYTF.

V usage is TRBV5-1 and J usage is TRBJ1-1; D call uncertain. The CDR3 is 14 residues long. Trimming removed 0 bases at V and 2 bases at J, with 8 bases between. CDR1 SGHRS and CDR2 YFSETQ come from the germline V gene. Written as DNA, the CDR3 is TGCGCCAGCAGCTTGGGGCAGGTTAACACTGAAGCTTTCTTT. Translation: CASSLGQVNTEAFF.